The entry below describes one TCR beta chain. Its target is unknown. These data belong to a study of cytomegalovirus exposure and HLA in healthy donors. The study's findings and limits: Rare TCR sequences dominated, though some public TCRs recurred in many donors. It was in a later analysis that TCR association rates were seen to vary by HLA locus, highest for DRB1 and lowest for HLA-C.

Primers: 60 Vbeta forward and 13 Jbeta reverse. TCRdb's table, derived via immunoSEQ multiplex PCR, lists solely in-frame clones and lacks some. Recorded for this sample: about 60,000 clones. The CDR3 runs 13 residues. The trim removed 5 bases at V and 14 bases at J, leaving 9 bases unmatched. Per the germline V gene, CDR1 is SGHAT and CDR2 is FQNNGV. This clonotype was sampled from a man in his fifties or sixties in good health and CMV-seropositive. Sample: PBMCs. This rearrangement joins TRBV11-2 to TRBJ1-6; 7 positions agree with TRBD1. The DNA of the CDR3 is TGTGCCAGCAGCCCCAGACAGGGCACGGCCCTCCACTTT. It encodes CASSPRQGTALHF.